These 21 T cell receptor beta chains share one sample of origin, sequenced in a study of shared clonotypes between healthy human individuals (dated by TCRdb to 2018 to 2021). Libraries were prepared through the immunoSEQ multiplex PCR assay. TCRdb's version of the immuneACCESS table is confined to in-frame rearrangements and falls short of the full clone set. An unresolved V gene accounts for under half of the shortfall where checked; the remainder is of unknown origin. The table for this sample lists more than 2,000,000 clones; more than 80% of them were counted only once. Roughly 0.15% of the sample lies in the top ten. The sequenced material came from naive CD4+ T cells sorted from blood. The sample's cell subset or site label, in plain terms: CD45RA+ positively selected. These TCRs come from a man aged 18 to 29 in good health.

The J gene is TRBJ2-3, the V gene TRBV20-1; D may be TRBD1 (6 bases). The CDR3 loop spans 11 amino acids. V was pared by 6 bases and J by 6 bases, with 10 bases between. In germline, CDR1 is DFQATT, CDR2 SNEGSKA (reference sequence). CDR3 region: CSANRADTQYF. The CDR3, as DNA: TGCAGTGCAAACAGGGCGGATACGCAGTATTTT.

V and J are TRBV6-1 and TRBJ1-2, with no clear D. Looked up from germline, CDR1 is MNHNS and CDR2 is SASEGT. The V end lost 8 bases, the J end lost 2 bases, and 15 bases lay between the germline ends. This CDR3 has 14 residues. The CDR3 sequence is CASPPGSGNYGYTF. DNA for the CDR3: TGTGCCAGCCCCCCGGGATCGGGAAACTATGGCTACACCTTC.

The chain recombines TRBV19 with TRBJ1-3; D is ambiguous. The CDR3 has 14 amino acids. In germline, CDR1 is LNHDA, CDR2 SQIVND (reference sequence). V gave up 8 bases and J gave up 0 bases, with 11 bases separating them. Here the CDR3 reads CASSPLGSGNTIYF. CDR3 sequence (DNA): TGTGCCAGTTCCCCATTGGGCTCTGGAAACACCATATATTTT. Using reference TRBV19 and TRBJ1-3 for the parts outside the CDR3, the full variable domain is DGGITQSPKYLFRKEGQNVTLSCEQNLNHDAMYWYRQDPGQGLRLIYYSQIVNDFQKGDIAEGYSVSREKKESFPLTVTSAQKNPTAFYLCASSPLGSGNTIYFGEGSWLTVV.

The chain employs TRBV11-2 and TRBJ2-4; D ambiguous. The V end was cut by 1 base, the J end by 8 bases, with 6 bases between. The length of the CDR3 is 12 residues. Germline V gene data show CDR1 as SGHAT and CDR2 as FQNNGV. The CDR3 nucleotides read TGTGCCAGCAGCTTAGTTAACGACATTCAGTACTTC. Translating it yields CASSLVNDIQYF. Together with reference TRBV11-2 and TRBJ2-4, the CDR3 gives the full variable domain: EAGVAQSPRYKIIEKRQSVAFWCNPISGHATLYWYQQILGQGPKLLIQFQNNGVVDDSQLPKDRFSAERLKGVDSTLKIQPAKLEDSAVYLCASSLVNDIQYFGAGTRLSVL.

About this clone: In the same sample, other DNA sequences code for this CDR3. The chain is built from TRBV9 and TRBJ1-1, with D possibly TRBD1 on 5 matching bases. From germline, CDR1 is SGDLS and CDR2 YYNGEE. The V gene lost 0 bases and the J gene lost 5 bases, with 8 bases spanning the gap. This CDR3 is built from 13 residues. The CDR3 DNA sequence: TGTGCCAGCAGCGTAGTGGGGGAAACTGAAGCTTTCTTT. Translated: CASSVVGETEAFF.

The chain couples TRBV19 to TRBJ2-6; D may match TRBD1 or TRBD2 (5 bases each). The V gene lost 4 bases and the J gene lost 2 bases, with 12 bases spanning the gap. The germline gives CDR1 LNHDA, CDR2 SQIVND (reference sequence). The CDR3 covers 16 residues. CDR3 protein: CASSSRGLAGANVLTF. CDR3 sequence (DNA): TGTGCCAGTAGTAGCCGGGGCCTGGCTGGGGCCAACGTCCTGACTTTC.

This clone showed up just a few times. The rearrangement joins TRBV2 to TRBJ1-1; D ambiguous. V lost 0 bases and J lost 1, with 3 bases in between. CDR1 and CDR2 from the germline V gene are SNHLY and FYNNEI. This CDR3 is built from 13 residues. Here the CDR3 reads CASSEASNTEAFF. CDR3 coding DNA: TGTGCCAGCAGTGAAGCTTCGAACACTGAAGCTTTCTTT.

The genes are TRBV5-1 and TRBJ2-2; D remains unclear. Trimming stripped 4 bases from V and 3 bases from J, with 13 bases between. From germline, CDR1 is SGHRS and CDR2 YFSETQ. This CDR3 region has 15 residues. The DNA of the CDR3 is TGCGCCAGCAGCACTGAAGGACCCTACACCGGGGAGCTGTTTTTT. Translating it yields CASSTEGPYTGELFF. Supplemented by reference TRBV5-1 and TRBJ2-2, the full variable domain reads KAGVTQTPRYLIKTRGQQVTLSCSPISGHRSVSWYQQTPGQGLQFLFEYFSETQRNKGNFPGRFSGRQFSNSRSEMNVSTLELGDSALYLCASSTEGPYTGELFFGEGSRLTVL.

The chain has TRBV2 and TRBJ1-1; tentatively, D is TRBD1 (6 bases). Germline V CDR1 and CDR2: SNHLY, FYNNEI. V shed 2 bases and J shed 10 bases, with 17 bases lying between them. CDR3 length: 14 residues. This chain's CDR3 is CASSENGRGLGAFF. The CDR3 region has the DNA TGTGCCAGCAGTGAAAATGGCAGGGGTTTGGGAGCTTTCTTT. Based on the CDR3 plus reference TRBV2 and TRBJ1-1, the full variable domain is EPEVTQTPSHQVTQMGQEVILRCVPISNHLYFYWYRQILGQKVEFLVSFYNNEISEKSEIFDDQFSVERPDGSNFTLKIRSTKLEDSAMYFCASSENGRGLGAFFGQGTRLTVV.

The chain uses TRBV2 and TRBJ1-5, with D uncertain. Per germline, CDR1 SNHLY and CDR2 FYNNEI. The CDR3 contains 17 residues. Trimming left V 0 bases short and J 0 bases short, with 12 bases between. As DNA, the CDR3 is TGTGCCAGCAGTGAAGCGAAGGCAGATTATAGCAATCAGCCCCAGCATTTT. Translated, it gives CASSEAKADYSNQPQHF.

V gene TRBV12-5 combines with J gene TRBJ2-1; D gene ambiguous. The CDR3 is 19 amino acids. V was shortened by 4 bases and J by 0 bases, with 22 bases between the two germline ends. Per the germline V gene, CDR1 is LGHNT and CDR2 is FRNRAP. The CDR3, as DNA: TGTGCTAGTGGTTCCACATCGGGCAGCCAGAGAAGCTCCTACAATGAGCAGTTCTTC. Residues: CASGSTSGSQRSSYNEQFF.

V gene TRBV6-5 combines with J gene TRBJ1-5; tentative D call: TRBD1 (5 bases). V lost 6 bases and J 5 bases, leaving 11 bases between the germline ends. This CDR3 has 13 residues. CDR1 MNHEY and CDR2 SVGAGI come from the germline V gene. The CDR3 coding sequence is TGTGCCAGCAGGCGTGGAGGGGATCAGCCCCAGCATTTT. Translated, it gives CASRRGGDQPQHF.

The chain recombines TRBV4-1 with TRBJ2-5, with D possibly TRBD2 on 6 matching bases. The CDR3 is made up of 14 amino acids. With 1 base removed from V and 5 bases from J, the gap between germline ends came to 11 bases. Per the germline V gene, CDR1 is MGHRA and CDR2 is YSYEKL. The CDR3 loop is CASSQVTSPETQYF. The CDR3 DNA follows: TGCGCCAGCAGCCAAGTGACTAGTCCGGAGACCCAGTACTTC.

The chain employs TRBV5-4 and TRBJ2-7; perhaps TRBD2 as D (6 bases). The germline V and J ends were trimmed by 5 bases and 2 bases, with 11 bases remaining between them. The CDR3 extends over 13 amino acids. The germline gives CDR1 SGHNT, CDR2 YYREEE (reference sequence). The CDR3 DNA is TGTGCCAGCAGGACGCGGGATACCTACGAGCAGTACTTC. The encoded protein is CASRTRDTYEQYF.

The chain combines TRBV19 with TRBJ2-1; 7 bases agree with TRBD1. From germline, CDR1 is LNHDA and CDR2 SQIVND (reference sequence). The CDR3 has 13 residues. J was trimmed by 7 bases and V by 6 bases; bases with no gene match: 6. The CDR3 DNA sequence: TGTGCCAGTAGCGGGACAGAAGGGAATGAGCAGTTCTTC. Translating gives CASSGTEGNEQFF.

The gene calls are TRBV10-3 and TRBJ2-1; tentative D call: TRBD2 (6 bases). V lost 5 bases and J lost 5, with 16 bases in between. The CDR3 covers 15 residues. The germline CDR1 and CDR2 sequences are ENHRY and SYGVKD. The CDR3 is CAISPRVADNNEQFF. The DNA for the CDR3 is TGTGCCATCAGTCCCCGGGTAGCGGACAACAATGAGCAGTTCTTC.

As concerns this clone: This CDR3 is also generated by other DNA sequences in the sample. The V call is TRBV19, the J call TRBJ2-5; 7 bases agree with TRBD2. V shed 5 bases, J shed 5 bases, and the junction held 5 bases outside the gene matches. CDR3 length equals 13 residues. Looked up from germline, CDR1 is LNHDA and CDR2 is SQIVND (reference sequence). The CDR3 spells CASSRTGGETQYF. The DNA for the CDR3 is TGTGCCAGTAGTCGGACGGGAGGCGAGACCCAGTACTTC.

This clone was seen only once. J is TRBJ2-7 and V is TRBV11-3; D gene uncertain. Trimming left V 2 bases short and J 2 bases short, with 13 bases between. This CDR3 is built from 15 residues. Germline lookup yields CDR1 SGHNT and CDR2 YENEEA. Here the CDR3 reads CASSLRVSVPYEQYF. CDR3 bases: TGTGCCAGCAGCTTAAGAGTATCTGTACCCTACGAGCAGTACTTC.

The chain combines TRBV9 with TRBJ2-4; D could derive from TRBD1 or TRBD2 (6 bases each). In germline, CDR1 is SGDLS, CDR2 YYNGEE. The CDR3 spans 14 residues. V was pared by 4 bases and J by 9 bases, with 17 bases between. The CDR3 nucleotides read TGTGCCAGCAGCCCCCTAGGGGGGCCCGCCATTCAGTACTTC. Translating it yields CASSPLGGPAIQYF.

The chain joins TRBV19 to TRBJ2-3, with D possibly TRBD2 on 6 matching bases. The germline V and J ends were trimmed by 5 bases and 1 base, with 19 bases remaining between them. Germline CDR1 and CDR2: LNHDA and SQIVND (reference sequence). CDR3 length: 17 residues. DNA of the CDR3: TGTGCCAGTAGTCTTGCAGGGCTTTTAGCGGGCACAGATACGCAGTATTTT. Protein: CASSLAGLLAGTDTQYF.

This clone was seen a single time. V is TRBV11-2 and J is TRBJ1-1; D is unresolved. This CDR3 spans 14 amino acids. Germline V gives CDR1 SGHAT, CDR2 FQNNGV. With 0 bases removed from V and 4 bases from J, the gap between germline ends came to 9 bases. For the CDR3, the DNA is TGTGCCAGCAGCTTAGATTGGGTCTCCACTGAAGCTTTCTTT. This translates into CASSLDWVSTEAFF.